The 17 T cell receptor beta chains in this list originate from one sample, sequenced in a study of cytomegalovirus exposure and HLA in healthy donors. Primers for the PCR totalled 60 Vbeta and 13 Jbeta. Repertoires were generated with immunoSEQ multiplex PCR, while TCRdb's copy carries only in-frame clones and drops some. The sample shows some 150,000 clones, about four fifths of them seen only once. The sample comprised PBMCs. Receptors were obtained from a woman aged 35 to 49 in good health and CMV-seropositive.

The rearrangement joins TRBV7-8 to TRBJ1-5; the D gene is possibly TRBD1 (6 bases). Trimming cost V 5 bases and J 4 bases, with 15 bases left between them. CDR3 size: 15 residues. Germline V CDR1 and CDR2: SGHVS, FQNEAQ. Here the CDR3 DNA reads TGTGCCAGCAGCCTAACACAGGGAGTTAATCAGCCCCAGCATTTT. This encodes CASSLTQGVNQPQHF.

The DNA for the CDR3 is TGTGCCAGCAGCCGCCGGGACAGGGCTTTGGCTAATGAAAAACTGTTTTTT. Its translation is CASSRRDRALANEKLFF. The chain couples TRBV7-2 to TRBJ1-4; 9 nucleotides align to TRBD1. Germline values: CDR1 SGHTA, CDR2 FQGNSA. The CDR3 has 17 amino acids. V lost 5 bases and J lost 3; bases outside the gene matches: 10.

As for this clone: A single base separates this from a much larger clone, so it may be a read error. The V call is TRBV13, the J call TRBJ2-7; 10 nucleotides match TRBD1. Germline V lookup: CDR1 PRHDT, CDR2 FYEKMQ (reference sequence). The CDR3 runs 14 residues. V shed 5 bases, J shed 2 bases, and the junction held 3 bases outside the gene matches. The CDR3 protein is CASSLDRGAYEQYF. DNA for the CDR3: TGTGCCAGCAGCCTGGACAGGGGGGCCTACGAGCAGTACTTC.

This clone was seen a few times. The CDR3 spells CASSSHHYPGTDTQYF. The CDR3 bases are TGTGCCAGCAGCTCGCATCACTACCCTGGGACAGATACGCAGTATTTT. The chain has TRBV13 and TRBJ2-3, with D unclear. This CDR3 is built from 16 residues. Trimming removed 4 bases from V and 3 bases from J, with 17 bases in between. Germline-derived CDR1 and CDR2 are PRHDT and FYEKMQ (reference sequence).

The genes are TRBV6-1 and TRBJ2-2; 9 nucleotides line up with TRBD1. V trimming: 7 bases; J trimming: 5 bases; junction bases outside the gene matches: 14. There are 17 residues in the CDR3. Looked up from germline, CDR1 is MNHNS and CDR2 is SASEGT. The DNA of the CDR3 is TGTGCCAGCATTAAAGCCGGGACAGGGCCGAGAACCGGGGAGCTGTTTTTT. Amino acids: CASIKAGTGPRTGELFF.

CDR3 protein: CASSREREKTGTAFTDTQYF. The CDR3 DNA reads TGTGCCAGCAGCCGAGAGCGAGAAAAAACCGGGACAGCGTTCACAGATACGCAGTATTTT. The genes are TRBV14 and TRBJ2-3; 7 bases line up with TRBD1. V was pared by 4 bases and J by 2 bases, with 21 bases of the junction left unmatched. Germline V gene lookup returns CDR1 SGHDN and CDR2 FVKESK. This CDR3 has 20 residues.

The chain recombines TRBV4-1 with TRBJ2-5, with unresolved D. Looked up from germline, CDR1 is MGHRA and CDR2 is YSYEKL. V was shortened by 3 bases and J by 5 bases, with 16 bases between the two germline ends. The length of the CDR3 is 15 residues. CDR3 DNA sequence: TGCGCCAGCAGCCACGATGGTTCGGTACCGGAGACCCAGTACTTC. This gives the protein CASSHDGSVPETQYF.

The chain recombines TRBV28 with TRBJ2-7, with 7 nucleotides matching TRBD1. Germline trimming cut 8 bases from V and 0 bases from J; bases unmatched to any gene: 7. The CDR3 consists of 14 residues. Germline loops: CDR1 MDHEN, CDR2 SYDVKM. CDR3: CASFSGTASYEQYF. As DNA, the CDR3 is TGTGCCAGCTTTTCCGGGACAGCCTCCTACGAGCAGTACTTC.

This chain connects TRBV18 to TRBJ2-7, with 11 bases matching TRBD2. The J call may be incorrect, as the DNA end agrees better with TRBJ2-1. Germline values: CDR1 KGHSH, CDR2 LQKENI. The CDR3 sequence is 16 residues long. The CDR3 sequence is CASSPTATSGIDEQFF. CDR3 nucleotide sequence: TGTGCCAGCTCACCAACGGCGACTAGCGGGATCGATGAGCAGTTCTTC.

The CDR3 spells CASSTLSSYEQYF. CDR3 nucleotides: TGTGCCAGCAGTACCCTGAGCTCCTACGAGCAGTACTTC. The chain links TRBV2 to TRBJ2-7; no definite D call. V lost 5 bases and J 0 bases, leaving 8 bases between the germline ends. CDR1 SNHLY and CDR2 FYNNEI come from the germline V gene. This CDR3 contains 13 residues.

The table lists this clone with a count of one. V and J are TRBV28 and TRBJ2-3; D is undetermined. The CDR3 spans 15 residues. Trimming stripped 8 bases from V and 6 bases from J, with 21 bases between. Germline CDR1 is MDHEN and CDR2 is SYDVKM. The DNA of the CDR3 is TGTGCCAGCCACGGCGGCGGTCTTGGGTCGGATACGCAGTATTTT. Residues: CASHGGGLGSDTQYF.

In nucleotides, the CDR3 is TGTGCCTCTATGGGGCAGTCGCACTATGGCTACACCTTC. This sequence encodes CASMGQSHYGYTF. V usage is TRBV7-9 and J usage is TRBJ1-2; D possibly corresponds to TRBD1 (5 bases). Trimming stripped 11 bases from V and 3 bases from J, with 16 bases between. CDR3 length: 13 residues. Germline loops: CDR1 SEHNR, CDR2 FQNEAQ (reference sequence).

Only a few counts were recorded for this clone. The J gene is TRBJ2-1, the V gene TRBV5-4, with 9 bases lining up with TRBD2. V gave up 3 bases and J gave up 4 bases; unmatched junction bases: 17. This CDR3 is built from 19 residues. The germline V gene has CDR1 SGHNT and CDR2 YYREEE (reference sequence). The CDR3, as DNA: TGTGCCAGCAGCTCCTCCCACGCGGGAGGGGGGTGGGGTTACAATGAGCAGTTCTTC. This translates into CASSSSHAGGGWGYNEQFF.

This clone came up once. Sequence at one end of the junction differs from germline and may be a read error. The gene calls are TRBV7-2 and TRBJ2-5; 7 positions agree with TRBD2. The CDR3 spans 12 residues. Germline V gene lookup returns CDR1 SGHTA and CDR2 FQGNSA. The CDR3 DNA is TGTGCCAGCAGCTTAGGGAGGACTAGTAACGACTTC. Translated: CASSLGRTSNDF.

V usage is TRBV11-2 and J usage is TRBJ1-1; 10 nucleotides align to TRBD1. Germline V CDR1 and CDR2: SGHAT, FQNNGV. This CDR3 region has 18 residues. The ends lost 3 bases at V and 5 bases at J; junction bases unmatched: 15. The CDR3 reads CASSLTSRDRGVRTEAFF. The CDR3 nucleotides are TGTGCCAGCAGCTTGACCTCCCGGGACAGGGGAGTTAGAACTGAAGCTTTCTTT.

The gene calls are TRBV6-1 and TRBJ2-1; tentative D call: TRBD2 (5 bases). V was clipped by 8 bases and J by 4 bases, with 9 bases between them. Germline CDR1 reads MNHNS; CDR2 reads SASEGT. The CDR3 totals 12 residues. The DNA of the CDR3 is TGTGCCAGCCGGGGTCTTTACAATGAGCAGTTCTTC. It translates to CASRGLYNEQFF.

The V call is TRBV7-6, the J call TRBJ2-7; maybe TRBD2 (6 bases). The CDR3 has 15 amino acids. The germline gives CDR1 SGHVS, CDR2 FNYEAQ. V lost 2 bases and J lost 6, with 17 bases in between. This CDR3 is CASSLSGVRRGEQYF. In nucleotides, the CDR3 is TGTGCCAGCAGCTTATCGGGGGTAAGGAGGGGCGAGCAGTACTTC. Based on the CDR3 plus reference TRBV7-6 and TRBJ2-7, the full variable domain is GAGVSQSPRYKVTKRGQDVALRCDPISGHVSLYWYRQALGQGPEFLTYFNYEAQQDKSGLPNDRFSAERPEGSISTLTIQRTEQRDSAMYRCASSLSGVRRGEQYFGPGTRLTVT.